This T cell receptor beta chain is drawn from a study of siplizumab effects on memory and regulatory T cells. Trimming took 7 bases from V and 4 from J; bases not matched to a gene: 6. CDR3 length: 13 amino acids. CDR1 and CDR2 from the germline V gene are SGHDT and YYEEEE. The repertoire was sequenced with immunoSEQ multiplex PCR; TCRdb's copy has only in-frame clones and lacks some. The data show fewer than 70,000 clones, about 90% seen once. Notes on the study in general: Only a minor fraction of alloreactive clones mapped to unstimulated subsets.

Note on this clone: The antigen is undetermined.

The V call is TRBV5-6, the J call TRBJ1-2, with 8 bases fitting TRBD1. The origin of this receptor is a human donor in good health. The sequenced sample was Tregs sorted from blood. The DNA for the CDR3 is TGTGCCAGCCGGTCCAGGGGGCTCTATGGCTACACCTTC. Amino acid sequence: CASRSRGLYGYTF.